What follows describes a single T cell receptor beta chain. Its antigen is undetermined. This entry comes from a study of cytomegalovirus exposure and HLA in healthy donors. Across the whole study: Most donors, 70% to 85% of 398 genotyped, fell in the Caucasian-associated ancestry cluster.

This CDR3 has 12 amino acids. CDR1 is MDHEN, CDR2 SYDVKM, per germline. The V end lost 3 bases, the J end lost 7 bases, and 10 bases lay between the germline ends. Primers included in the PCR were 60 Vbeta and 13 Jbeta primers. In the study's own analysis: Later work found about 80 million unique TCR beta chains, with 9.5 million to 11 million shared. The method was immunoSEQ multiplex PCR; TCRdb's version includes in-frame clones alone and lacks a portion of them. Clone size and V and J calls were adopted from that table, with D and trimming inferred from the DNA. The sample holds approximately 150,000 clones, approximately 84% seen once. Broader study findings: TCR beta V segments were, for the most part, productive about 87% or about 30% of the time in an earlier analysis. TCR beta V- and J-gene trimming was later associated with a missense DCLRE1C variant.

The source of this sequence is a young man in good health and CMV-seronegative. Material: PBMCs. The V gene is TRBV28, the J gene TRBJ2-7; possibly TRBD2 for D (5 bases). CDR3 amino acids: CASSFRGSEQYF. The CDR3 coding sequence is TGTGCCAGCAGTTTCCGGGGTAGTGAGCAGTACTTC.